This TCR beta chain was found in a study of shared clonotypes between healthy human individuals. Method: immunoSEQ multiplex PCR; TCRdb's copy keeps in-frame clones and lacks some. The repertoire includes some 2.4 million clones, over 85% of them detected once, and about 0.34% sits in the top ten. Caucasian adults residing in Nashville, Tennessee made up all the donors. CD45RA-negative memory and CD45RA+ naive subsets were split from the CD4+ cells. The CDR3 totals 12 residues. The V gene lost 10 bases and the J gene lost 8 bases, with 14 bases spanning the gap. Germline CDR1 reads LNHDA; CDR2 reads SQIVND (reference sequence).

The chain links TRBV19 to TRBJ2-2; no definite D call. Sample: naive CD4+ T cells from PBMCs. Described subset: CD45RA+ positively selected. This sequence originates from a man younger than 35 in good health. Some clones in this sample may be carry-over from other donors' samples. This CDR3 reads CATTPNPGELFF. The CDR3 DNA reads TGTGCCACCACCCCTAATCCAGGGGAGCTGTTTTTT. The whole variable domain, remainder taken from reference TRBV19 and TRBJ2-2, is DGGITQSPKYLFRKEGQNVTLSCEQNLNHDAMYWYRQDPGQGLRLIYYSQIVNDFQKGDIAEGYSVSREKKESFPLTVTSAQKNPTAFYLCATTPNPGELFFGEGSRLTVL.